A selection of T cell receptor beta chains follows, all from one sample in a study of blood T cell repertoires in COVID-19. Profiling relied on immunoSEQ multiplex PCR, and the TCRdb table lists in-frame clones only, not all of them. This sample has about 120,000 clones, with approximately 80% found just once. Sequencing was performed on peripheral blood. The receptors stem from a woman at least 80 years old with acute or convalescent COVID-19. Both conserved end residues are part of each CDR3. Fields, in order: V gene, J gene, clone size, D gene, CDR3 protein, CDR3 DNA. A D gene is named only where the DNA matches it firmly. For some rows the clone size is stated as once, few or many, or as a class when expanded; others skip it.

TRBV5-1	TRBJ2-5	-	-	CASSLPSQETQYF	TGCGCCAGCAGCTTGCCTAGTCAGGAGACCCAGTACTTC
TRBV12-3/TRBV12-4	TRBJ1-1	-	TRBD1	CASRFRDRETFF	TGTGCCAGCAGGTTCCGGGACAGGGAAACTTTCTTT
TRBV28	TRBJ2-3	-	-	CASSSFTDTQYF	TGTGCCAGCAGTTCCTTCACAGATACGCAGTATTTT
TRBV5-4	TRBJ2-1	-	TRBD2	CASSLGLADNEQFF	TGTGCCAGCAGCTTGGGACTAGCAGACAATGAGCAGTTCTTC
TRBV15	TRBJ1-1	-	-	CATSRDRNSLNTEAFF	TGTGCCACCAGCAGAGATAGGAACAGCCTAAACACTGAAGCTTTCTTT
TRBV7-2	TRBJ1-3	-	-	CASSLGRNTIYF	TGTGCCAGCAGCTTAGGGCGAAACACCATATATTTT
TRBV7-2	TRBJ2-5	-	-	CASSPGTHQETQYF	TGTGCCAGCAGCCCCGGGACACATCAAGAGACCCAGTACTTC
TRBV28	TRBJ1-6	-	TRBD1	CASSSGQPSSYNSPLHF	TGTGCCAGCAGTTCGGGACAGCCAAGCTCCTATAATTCACCCCTCCACTTT
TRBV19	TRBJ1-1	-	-	CASSTTANTEAFF	TGTGCCAGTAGCACCACAGCGAACACTGAAGCTTTCTTT
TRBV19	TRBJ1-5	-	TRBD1	CASSMDRGVQPQHF	TGTGCCAGTTCTATGGACAGGGGGGTTCAGCCCCAGCATTTT
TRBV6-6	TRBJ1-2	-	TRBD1	CASSQQGANYGYTF	TGTGCCAGCAGTCAACAGGGGGCGAACTATGGCTACACCTTC
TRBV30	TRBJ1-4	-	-	CAWGSRPTNEKLFF	TGTGCCTGGGGGAGTCGCCCAACTAATGAAAAACTGTTTTTT
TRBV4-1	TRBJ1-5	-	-	CASSQEGTYQPQHF	TGCGCCAGCAGCCAAGAGGGCACTTATCAGCCCCAGCATTTT
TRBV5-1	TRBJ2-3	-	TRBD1	CASSSGQGTDTQYF	TGCGCCAGCAGCTCGGGACAGGGGACAGATACGCAGTATTTT
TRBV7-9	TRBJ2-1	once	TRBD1	CASSLEGQAYNEQFF	TGTGCCAGCAGCTTAGAGGGACAGGCCTACAATGAGCAGTTCTTC
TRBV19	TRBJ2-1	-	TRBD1	CASGGQGHNEQFF	TGTGCCTCAGGGGGACAGGGCCACAATGAGCAGTTCTTC
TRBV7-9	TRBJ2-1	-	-	CASSLATSDNEQFF	TGTGCCAGCAGCTTAGCAACGTCAGACAATGAGCAGTTCTTC
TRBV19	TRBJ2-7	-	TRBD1	CASSVGTGNLYEQYF	TGTGCCAGTAGTGTGGGGACAGGGAACCTCTACGAGCAGTACTTC
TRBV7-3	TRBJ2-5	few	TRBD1	CASSTQTGQTQYF	TGTGCCAGCAGCACTCAGACAGGGCAGACCCAGTACTTC
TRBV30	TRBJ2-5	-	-	CAGRAADRGETQYF	TGTGCCGGCCGGGCGGCGGATAGGGGAGAGACCCAGTACTTC
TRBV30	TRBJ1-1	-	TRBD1	CAWRGTGGQREAFF	TGTGCCTGGAGGGGAACAGGGGGCCAGAGGGAAGCTTTCTTT
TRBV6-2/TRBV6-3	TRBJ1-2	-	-	CASSYAVYGYTF	TGTGCCAGCAGTTATGCAGTTTATGGCTACACCTTC
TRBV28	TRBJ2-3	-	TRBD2	CASRLAVVGIDTQYF	TGTGCCAGCAGACTAGCGGTTGTTGGTATAGATACGCAGTATTTT
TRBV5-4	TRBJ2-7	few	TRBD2	CASSAPGLAGAYEQYF	TGTGCCAGCAGCGCACCGGGACTAGCGGGCGCCTACGAGCAGTACTTC
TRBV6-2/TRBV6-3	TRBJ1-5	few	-	CASSYWILGRQRSDSNQPQHF	TGTGCCAGCAGTTACTGGATCTTGGGCAGGCAACGATCCGATAGCAATCAGCCCCAGCATTTT
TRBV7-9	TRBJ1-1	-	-	CASSFSSSEAFF	TGTGCCAGCAGCTTCAGCTCTAGTGAAGCTTTCTTT
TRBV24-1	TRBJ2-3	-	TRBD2	CATRASGRADTQYF	TGTGCCACCAGGGCTAGCGGGAGGGCAGATACGCAGTATTTT
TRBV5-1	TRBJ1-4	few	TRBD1	CASSRDSASTNEKLFF	TGCGCCAGCAGCAGGGACAGCGCTTCGACTAATGAAAAACTGTTTTTT
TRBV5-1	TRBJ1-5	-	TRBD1	CASSPGDSYSNQPQHF	TGCGCCAGCAGCCCTGGGGACAGTTATAGCAATCAGCCCCAGCATTTT
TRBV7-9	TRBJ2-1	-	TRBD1	CASSPRYRGYNEQFF	TGTGCCAGCAGTCCTAGGTACAGGGGTTACAATGAGCAGTTCTTC
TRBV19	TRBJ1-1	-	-	CASSTRTNTEAFF	TGTGCCAGTAGTACCAGGACAAACACTGAAGCTTTCTTT
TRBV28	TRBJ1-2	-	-	CASSLGGGYDYGYTF	TGTGCCAGCAGTTTAGGGGGCGGATACGACTATGGCTACACCTTC
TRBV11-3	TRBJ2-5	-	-	CASSLDREETQYF	TGTGCCAGCAGCTTAGACAGGGAAGAGACCCAGTACTTC
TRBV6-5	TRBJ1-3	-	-	CASSREPPGNTIYF	TGTGCCAGCAGTCGGGAGCCACCTGGAAACACCATATATTTT
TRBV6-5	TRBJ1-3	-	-	CASRRGETGNTIYF	TGTGCCAGCCGTCGGGGGGAAACTGGAAACACCATATATTTT
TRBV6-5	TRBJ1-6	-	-	CASHPDSVGLTPLHF	TGTGCCAGCCATCCCGACTCGGTTGGTCTAACACCCCTCCACTTT